This T cell receptor (beta chain) was obtained from a study of blood T cell repertoires in COVID-19. On the study more broadly: Sites in the United States, Italy and Spain provided acute and convalescent COVID-19 samples. In each case, the material was cDNA or gDNA derived from T cells, B-cell-depleted T cells, or PBMCs.

The CDR3 spans 18 residues. CDR1 MDHEN and CDR2 SYDVKM come from the germline V gene. The V segment lost 3 bases and the J segment 1 base; nucleotides outside the gene matches: 14. Original methodology: The authors estimated nucleated cell counts from reference gene primer amplification. Assay: immunoSEQ multiplex PCR; the TCRdb copy retains only in-frame clones and omits some. The V and J calls and clone size are taken from that table; D and trimming were inferred from the DNA. Here the sample spans about 130,000 clones, 78% being singletons. The sequenced material came from peripheral blood. This chain uses TRBV28 with TRBJ1-1; 7 positions match TRBD1. The TCR was taken from a man aged 60-69 years who had recovered from COVID-19. CDR3 nucleotide sequence: TGTGCCAGCAGTTTCGGTCAGACAGGGACAGTAAGGAACACTGAAGCTTTCTTT. The encoded protein is CASSFGQTGTVRNTEAFF.